Detailed here is one T cell receptor (beta chain). This receptor's antigen is unknown. No base qualities exist here, and no much larger clone lies one base off it. This specimen belongs to a study of blood T cell repertoires in COVID-19 (dated by TCRdb to 2020 to 2022). Notes on the research overall: Collaborator samples came from the United States, Italy and Spain and covered acute and convalescent phases of COVID-19. Where available, HLA class I and class II types were taken from metadata supplied by the sample provider and were not determined by assay-based typing. The material from the prospective study consisted of cDNA or gDNA derived from T cells, B-cell-depleted T cells, or PBMCs. A freely available public database, intended as a resource for researchers studying the immune response to SARS-CoV-2, is where the repertoires were released. Deeply sampled blood TCRbeta repertoires from subjects exposed to, actively infected with, or recovered from COVID-19 were included in the dataset. Samples were obtained from the ongoing ImmuneRACE study (first 160 participants) and from over 1,000 subjects provided by 6 global collaborators. A de-identified subject ID, COVID-19 status, age in years and sex were almost always included in the sample metadata.

Whole blood was collected in K2EDTA tubes by collaborating institutions according to the institutions' own protocols. Collaborator samples were shipped for TCRbeta analysis as frozen whole blood, isolated PBMCs, or DNA extracted from either sample type. Deletion took 4 bases off V and 2 bases off J, with a span of 8 bases between the germline ends. Including cysteine and phenylalanine, the CDR3 has 14 amino acids. The entry retains the CDR3 DNA only, 42 bases that are in frame from base 1. Sequences MDHEN (CDR1) and SYDVKM (CDR2) are obtained from the germline V gene. TCRbeta CDR3 regions were amplified from genomic DNA by means of the immunoSEQ Assay, a bias-controlled multiplex PCR. In the original analysis: The number of nucleated cells in each sample was estimated from the amplification of reference gene primers within the assay. Sequence reads were collapsed and filtered to measure the absolute abundance of every unique TCRbeta CDR3 rearrangement. For each sample, productive Simpson clonality was calculated as the square root of Simpson's diversity index across productive rearrangements. The clones in this table, taken by TCRdb from immuneACCESS, are in-frame only. Not every clone is retained; where verified, under half of the shortfall comes from an unresolved V gene, and the cause of the rest is unknown. Clonal size and the V and J genes are those of that table, whereas D and trimming came from the DNA. The sample contains under 400,000 clones, around 90% of them found a single time. The top ten clones comprise roughly 6.8% of the sample.

Points the paper makes about the study in general: Clinical and demographic metadata were provided uncurated, with the amount varying by source and participant.

The source is a young man with active or convalescent COVID-19. The rearranged segments are TRBV28 and TRBJ1-4; no D gene is confidently identified. Sequenced sample: peripheral blood. DNA sequence: TGTGCCAGCAGTTATTCCGGGACTAATGAAAAACTGTTTTTT. This encodes CASSYSGTNEKLFF.